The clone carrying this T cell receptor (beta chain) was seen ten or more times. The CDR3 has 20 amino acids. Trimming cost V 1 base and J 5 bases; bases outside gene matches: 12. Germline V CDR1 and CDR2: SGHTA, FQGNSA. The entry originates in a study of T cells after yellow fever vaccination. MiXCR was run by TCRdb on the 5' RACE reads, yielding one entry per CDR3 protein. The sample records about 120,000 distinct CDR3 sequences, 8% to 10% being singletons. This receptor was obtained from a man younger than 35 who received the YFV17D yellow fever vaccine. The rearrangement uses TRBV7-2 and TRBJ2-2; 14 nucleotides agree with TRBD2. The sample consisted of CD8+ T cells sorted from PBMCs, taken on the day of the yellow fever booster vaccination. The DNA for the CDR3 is TGTGCCAGCAGCTTAGAAGCCAGACTAGCGGGGGGGTCGAGGACCGGGGAGCTGTTTTTT. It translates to CASSLEARLAGGSRTGELFF.